Here is one TCR beta chain with its context. Its antigen is unidentified. This sample is drawn from a study of cytomegalovirus exposure and HLA in healthy donors. At the level of the study: A later analysis reported the approximately 120 validation repertoires used the same platform as the roughly 700 first-cohort repertoires.

The trim removed 0 bases at V and 7 bases at J, leaving 1 base unmatched. Germline lookup yields CDR1 SGHTA and CDR2 FQGNSA. CDR3 length: 15 amino acids. Profiled with immunoSEQ multiplex PCR; TCRdb holds only in-frame clones, not every one. The sample includes about 330,000 clones, more than 80% of them seen just once. Among the roughly 120 subjects of the validation cohort, separate from the approximately 660-subject first cohort, were the donors. General study points: Cytomegalovirus status was reportedly diagnosed by the classifier with high specificity and sensitivity. Clusters of TCRs from the first cohort tended to co-occur in the roughly 120 validation repertoires (as a later analysis found).

The clonotype was recovered from a woman under 30 in good health and CMV-seronegative. The V and J genes are TRBV7-2 and TRBJ2-7; TRBD2 agrees at 15 bases. The specimen was PBMCs. The CDR3 is CASSLAGLAGGEQYF. The CDR3 DNA sequence: TGTGCCAGCAGCTTAGCGGGACTAGCGGGGGGAGAGCAGTACTTC.